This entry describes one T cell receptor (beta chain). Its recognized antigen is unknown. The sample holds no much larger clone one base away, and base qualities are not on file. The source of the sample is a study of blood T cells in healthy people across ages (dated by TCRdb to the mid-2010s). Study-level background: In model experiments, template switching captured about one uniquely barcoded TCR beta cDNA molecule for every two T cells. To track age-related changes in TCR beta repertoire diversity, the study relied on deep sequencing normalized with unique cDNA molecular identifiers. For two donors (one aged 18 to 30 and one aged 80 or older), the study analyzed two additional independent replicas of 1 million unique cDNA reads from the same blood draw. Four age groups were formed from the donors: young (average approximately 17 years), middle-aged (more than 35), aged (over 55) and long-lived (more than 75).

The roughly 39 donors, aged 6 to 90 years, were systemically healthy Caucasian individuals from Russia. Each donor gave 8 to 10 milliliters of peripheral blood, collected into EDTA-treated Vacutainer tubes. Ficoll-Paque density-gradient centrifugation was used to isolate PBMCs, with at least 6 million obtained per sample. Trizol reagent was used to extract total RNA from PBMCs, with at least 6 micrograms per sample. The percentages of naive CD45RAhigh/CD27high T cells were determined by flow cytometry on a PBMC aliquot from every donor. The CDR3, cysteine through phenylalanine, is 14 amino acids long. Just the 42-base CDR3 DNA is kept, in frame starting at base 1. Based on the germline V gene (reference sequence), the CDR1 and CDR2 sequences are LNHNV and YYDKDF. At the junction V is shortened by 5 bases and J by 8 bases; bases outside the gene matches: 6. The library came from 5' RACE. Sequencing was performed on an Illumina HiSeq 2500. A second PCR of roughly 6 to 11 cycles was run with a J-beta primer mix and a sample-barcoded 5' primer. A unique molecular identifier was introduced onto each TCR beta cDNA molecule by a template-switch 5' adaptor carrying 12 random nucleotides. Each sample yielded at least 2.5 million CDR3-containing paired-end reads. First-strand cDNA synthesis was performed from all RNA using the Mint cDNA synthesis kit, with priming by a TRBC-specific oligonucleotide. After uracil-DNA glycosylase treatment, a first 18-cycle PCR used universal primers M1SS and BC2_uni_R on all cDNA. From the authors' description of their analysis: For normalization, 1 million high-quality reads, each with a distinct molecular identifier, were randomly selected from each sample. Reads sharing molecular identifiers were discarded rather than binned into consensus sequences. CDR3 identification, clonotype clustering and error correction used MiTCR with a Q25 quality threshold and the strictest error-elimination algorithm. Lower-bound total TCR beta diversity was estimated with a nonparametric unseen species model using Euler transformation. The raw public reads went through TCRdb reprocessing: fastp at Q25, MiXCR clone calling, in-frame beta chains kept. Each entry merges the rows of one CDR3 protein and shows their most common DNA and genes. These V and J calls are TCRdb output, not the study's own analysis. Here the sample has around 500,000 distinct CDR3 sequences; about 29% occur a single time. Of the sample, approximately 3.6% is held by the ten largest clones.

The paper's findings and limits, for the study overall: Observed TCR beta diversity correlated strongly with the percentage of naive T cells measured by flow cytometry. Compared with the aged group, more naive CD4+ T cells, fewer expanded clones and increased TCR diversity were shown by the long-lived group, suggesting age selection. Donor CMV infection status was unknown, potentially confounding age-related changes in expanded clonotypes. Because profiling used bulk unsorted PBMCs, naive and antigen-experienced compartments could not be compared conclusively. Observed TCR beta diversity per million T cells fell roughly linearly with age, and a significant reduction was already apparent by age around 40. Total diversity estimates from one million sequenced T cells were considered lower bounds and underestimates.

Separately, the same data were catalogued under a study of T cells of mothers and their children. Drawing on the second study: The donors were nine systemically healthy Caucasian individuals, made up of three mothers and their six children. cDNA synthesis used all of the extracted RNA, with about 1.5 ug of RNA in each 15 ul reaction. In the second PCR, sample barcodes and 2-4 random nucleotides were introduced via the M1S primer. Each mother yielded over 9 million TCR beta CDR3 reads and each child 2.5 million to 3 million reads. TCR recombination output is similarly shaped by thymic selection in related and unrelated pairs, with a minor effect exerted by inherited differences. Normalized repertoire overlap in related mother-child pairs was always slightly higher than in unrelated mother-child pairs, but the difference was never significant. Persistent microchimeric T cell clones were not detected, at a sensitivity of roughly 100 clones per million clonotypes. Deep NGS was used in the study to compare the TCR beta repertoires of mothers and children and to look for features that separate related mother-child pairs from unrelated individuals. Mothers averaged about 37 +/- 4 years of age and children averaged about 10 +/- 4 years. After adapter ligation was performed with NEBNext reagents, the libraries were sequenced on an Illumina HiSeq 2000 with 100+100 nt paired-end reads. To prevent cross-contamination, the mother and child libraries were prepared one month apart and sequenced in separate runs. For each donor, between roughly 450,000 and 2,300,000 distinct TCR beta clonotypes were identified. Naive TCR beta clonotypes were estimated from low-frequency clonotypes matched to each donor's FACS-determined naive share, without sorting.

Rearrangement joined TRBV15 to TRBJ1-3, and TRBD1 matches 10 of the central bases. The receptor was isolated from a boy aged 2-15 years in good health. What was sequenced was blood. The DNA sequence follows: TGTGCCACCAGCGCCGGGACAGGGGAGTACACCATATATTTT. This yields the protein CATSAGTGEYTIYF.